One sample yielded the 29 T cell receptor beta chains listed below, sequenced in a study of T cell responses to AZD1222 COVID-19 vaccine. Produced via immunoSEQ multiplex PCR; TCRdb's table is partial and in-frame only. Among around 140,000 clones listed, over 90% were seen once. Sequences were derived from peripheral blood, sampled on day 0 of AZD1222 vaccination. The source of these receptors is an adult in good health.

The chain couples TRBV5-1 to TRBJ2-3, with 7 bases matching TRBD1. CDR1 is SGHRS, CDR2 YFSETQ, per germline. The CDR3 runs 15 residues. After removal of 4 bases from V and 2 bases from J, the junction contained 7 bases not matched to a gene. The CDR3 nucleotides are TGCGCCAGCAGCGAGGACAGGCCTACCACAGATACGCAGTATTTT. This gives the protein CASSEDRPTTDTQYF.

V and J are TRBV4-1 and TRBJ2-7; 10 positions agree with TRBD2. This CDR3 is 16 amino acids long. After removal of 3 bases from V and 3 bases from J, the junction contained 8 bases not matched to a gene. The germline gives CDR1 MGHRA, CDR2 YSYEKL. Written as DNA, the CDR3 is TGCGCCAGCAGCCACGAAGGGGCTAGCGGGGGCTACGAGCAGTACTTC. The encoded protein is CASSHEGASGGYEQYF.

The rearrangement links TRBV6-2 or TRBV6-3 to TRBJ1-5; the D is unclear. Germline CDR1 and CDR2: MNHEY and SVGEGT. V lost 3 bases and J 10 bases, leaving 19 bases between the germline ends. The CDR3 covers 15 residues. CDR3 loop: CASSYFGQSLGPQHF. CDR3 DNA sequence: TGTGCCAGCAGTTATTTCGGTCAATCTCTCGGCCCCCAGCATTTT.

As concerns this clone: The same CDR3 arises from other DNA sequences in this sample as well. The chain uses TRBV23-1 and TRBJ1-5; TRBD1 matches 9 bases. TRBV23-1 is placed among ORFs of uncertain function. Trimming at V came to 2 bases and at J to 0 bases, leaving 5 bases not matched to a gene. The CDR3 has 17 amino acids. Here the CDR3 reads CASSQGTGPYSNQPQHF. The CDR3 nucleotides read TGCGCCAGCAGTCAAGGGACAGGGCCTTATAGCAATCAGCCCCAGCATTTT.

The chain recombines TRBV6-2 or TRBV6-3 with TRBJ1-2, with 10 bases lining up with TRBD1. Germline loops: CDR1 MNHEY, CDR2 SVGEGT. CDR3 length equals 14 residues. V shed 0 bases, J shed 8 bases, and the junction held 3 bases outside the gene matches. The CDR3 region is CASSYSATGGGYTF. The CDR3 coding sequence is TGTGCCAGCAGTTACTCGGCGACAGGGGGCGGCTACACCTTC.

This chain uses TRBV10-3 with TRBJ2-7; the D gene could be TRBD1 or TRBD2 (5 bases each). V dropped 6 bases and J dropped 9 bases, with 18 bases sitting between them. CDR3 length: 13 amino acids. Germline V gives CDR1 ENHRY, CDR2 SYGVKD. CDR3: CAISRDHPFGQYF. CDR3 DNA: TGTGCCATCAGCCGGGACCACCCGTTCGGGCAGTACTTC.

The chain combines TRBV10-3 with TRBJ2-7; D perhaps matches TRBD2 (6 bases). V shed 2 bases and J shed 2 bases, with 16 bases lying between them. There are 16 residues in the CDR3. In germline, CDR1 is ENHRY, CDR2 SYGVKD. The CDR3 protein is CAISEEAIAATYEQYF. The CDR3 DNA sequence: TGTGCCATCAGTGAGGAGGCAATAGCGGCAACCTACGAGCAGTACTTC.

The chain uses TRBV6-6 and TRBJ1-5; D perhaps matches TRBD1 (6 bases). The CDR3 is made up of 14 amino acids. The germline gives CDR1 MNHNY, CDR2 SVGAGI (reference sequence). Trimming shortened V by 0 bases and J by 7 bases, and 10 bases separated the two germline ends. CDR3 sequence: CASSYSGAGQPQHF. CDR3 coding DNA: TGTGCCAGCAGTTACTCGGGGGCTGGACAGCCCCAGCATTTT.

The CDR3 loop reads CASSLGFGQINQPQHF. The CDR3 nucleotides are TGTGCCAGCAGCTTAGGCTTCGGACAGATCAATCAGCCCCAGCATTTT. V gene TRBV7-2 combines with J gene TRBJ1-5, with D tentatively TRBD1 (6 bases). With 1 base removed from V and 3 bases from J, the gap between germline ends came to 13 bases. CDR3 length equals 16 residues. CDR1 is SGHTA, CDR2 FQGNSA, per germline.

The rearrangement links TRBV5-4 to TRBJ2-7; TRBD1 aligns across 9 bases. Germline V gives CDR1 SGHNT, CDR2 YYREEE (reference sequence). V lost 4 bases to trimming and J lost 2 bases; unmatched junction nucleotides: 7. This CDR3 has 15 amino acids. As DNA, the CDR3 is TGTGCCAGCAGCCCTTACCGGACAGGGGCCTACGAGCAGTACTTC. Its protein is CASSPYRTGAYEQYF.

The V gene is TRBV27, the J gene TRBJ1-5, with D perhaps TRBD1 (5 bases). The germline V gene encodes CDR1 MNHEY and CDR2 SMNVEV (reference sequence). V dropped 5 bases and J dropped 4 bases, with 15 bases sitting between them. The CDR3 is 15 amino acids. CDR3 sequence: CASSLTPGGNQPQHF. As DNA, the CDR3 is TGTGCCAGCAGTCTAACCCCTGGGGGGAATCAGCCCCAGCATTTT.

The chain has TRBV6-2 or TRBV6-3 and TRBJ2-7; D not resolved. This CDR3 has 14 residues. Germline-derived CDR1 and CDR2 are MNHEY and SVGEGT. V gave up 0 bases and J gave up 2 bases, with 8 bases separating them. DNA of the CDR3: TGTGCCAGCAGTTACTCGGCAGCGACCTACGAGCAGTACTTC. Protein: CASSYSAATYEQYF.

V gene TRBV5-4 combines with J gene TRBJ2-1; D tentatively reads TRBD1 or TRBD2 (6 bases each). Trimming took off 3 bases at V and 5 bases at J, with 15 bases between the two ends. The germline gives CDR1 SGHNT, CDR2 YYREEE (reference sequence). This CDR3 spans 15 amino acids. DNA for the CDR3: TGTGCCAGCAGCTCCCCCCGGGGGCCCAACAATGAGCAGTTCTTC. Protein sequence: CASSSPRGPNNEQFF.

The CDR3 sequence: CASTPGLGNTEAFF. CDR3 bases: TGTGCCAGTACCCCAGGGTTGGGGAACACTGAAGCTTTCTTT. The chain carries TRBV19 and TRBJ1-1, with D possibly being TRBD1 (5 bases). This CDR3 is built from 14 residues. The V end was cut by 7 bases, the J end by 1 base, with 13 bases between. Germline V gene data show CDR1 as LNHDA and CDR2 as SQIVND (reference sequence).

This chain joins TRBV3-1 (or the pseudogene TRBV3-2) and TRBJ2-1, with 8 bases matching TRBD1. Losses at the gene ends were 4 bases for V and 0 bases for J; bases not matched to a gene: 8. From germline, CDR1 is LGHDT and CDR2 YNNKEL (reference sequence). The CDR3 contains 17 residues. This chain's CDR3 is CASSRFPQGDSYNEQFF. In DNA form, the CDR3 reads TGTGCCAGCAGCCGCTTCCCACAGGGGGACTCCTACAATGAGCAGTTCTTC.

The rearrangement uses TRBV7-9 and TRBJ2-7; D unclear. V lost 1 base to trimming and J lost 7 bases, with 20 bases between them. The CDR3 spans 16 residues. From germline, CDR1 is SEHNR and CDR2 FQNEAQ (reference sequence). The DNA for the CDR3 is TGTGCCAGCAGCTTAGTCGTTTCTTCCTGGGCCCCGGAGCAGTACTTC. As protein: CASSLVVSSWAPEQYF. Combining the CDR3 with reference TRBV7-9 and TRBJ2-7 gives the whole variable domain DTGVSQNPRHKITKRGQNVTFRCDPISEHNRLYWYRQTLGQGPEFLTYFQNEAQLEKSRLLSDRFSAERPKGSFSTLEIQRTEQGDSAMYLCASSLVVSSWAPEQYFGPGTRLTVT.

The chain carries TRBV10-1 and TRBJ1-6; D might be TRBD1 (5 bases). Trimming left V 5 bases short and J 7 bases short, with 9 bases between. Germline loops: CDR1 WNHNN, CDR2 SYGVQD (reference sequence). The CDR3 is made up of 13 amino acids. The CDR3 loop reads CASSRTTNSPLHF. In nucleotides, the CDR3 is TGCGCCAGCAGTCGGACAACGAATTCACCCCTCCACTTT.

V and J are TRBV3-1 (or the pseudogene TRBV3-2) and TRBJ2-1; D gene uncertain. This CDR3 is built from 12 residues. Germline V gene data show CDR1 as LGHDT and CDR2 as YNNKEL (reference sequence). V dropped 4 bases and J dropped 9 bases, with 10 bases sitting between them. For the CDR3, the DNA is TGTGCCAGCAGCCTCCAGTGGGGTGAGCAGTTCTTC. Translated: CASSLQWGEQFF.

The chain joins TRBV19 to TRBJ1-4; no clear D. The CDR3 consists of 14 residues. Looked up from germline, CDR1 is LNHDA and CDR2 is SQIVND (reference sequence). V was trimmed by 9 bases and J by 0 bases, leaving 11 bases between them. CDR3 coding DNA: TGTGCCAGCGGAACGTTGGCAACTAATGAAAAACTGTTTTTT. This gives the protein CASGTLATNEKLFF.

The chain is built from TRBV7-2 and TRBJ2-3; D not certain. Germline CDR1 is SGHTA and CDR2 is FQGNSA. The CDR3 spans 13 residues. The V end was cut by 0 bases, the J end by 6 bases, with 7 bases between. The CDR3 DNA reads TGTGCCAGCAGCTTAGCGAAGCAGGATACGCAGTATTTT. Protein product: CASSLAKQDTQYF.

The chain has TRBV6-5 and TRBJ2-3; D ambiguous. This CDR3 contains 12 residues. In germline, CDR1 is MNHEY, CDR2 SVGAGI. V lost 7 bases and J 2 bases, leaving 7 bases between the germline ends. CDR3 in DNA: TGTGCCAGCACAGAGAACACAGATACGCAGTATTTT. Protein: CASTENTDTQYF.

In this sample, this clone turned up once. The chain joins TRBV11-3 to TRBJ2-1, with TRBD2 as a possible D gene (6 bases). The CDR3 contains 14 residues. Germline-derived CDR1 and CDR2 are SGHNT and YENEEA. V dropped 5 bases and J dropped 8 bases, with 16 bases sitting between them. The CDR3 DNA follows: TGTGCCAGCAGCCCTAGCGATGGAGGGTATGAGCAGTTCTTC. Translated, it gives CASSPSDGGYEQFF.

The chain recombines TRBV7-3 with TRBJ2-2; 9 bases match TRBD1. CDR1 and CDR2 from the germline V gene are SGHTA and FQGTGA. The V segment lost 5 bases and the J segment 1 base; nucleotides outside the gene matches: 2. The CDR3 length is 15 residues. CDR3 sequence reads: CASSRDRVNTGELFF. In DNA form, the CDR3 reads TGTGCCAGCAGCCGGGACAGGGTGAACACCGGGGAGCTGTTTTTT.

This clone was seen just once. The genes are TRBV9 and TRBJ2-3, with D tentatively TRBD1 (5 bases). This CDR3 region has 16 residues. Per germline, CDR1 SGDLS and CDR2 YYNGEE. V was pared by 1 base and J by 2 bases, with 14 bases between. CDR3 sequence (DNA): TGTGCCAGCAGCGTATACCAGGGTAGGGACACAGATACGCAGTATTTT. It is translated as CASSVYQGRDTDTQYF.

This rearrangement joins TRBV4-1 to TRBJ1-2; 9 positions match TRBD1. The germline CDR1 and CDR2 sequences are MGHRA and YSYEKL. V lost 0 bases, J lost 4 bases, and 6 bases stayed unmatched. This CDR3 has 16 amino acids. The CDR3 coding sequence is TGCGCCAGCAGCCAAGAGGTAGGGACAGGGAGCTATGGCTACACCTTC. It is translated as CASSQEVGTGSYGYTF.

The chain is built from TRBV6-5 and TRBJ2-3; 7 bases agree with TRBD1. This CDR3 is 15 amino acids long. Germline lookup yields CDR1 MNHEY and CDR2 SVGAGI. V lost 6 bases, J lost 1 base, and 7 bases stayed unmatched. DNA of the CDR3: TGTGCCAGCAGACCCACAGGGGCACGCACAGATACGCAGTATTTT. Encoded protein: CASRPTGARTDTQYF.

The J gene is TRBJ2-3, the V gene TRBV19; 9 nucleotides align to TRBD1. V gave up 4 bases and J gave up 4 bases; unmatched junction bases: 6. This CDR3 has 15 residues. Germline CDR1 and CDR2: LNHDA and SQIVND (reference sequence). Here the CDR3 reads CASSKSRQGADTQYF. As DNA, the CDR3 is TGTGCCAGTAGTAAAAGCCGACAGGGGGCAGATACGCAGTATTTT.

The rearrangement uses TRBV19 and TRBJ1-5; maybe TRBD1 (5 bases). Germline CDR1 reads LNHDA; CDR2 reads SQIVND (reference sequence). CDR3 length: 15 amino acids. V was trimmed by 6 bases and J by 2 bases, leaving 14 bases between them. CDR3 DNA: TGTGCCAGTAGCCTGACAGAGGCGGGCAATCAGCCCCAGCATTTT. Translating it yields CASSLTEAGNQPQHF.

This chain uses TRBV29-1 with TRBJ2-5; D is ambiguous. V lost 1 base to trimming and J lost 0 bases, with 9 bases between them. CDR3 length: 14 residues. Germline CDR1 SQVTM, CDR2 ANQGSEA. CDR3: CSVEGQLYQETQYF. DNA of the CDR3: TGCAGCGTTGAAGGGCAATTGTACCAAGAGACCCAGTACTTC. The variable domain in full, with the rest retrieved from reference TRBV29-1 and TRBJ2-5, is SAVISQKPSRDICQRGTSLTIQCQVDSQVTMMFWYRQQPGQSLTLIATANQGSEATYESGFVIDKFPISRPNLTFSTLTVSNMSPEDSSIYLCSVEGQLYQETQYFGPGTRLLVL.